The present TCR beta chain was sequenced within a study of identical twins. TCRdb re-analysed the 5' RACE reads in MiXCR, keeping a single row per CDR3 protein. The data hold some 500,000 distinct CDR3 sequences, with roughly an eighth observed a single time. Between the trimmed V and J ends, which lost 5 bases and 8 bases, there was a span of 19 bases. The CDR3 spans 14 residues. The germline V gene encodes CDR1 SQVTM and CDR2 ANQGSEA. These records were also assigned to another study, of yellow fever vaccine responses in identical twins.

The clonotype comes from a woman under 30 in good health. The sequenced material came from CD4+ T cells sorted from blood. The J gene is TRBJ2-1, the V gene TRBV29-1; D may be TRBD2 (5 bases). CDR3 sequence: CSVTGPSGGHEQFF. Written as DNA, the CDR3 is TGCAGCGTTACTGGGCCGTCAGGAGGCCATGAGCAGTTCTTC.